A single sample gave rise to the 21 T cell receptor beta chains below, sequenced in a study of T-cell reconstitution after alpha-beta-depleted transplantation in children. The library targeted TCRbeta and was prepared with unique molecular identifiers. Via MiXCR, TCRdb re-called the PCR reads, giving one row per CDR3 protein. The sample comprises about 100,000 distinct CDR3 sequences, 4.5% to 7.5% of which are singletons, and approximately 6.6% rests with the top ten. Specimen: PBMCs, mostly from graft donor cells, collected 60 days after TCRalphabeta/CD19-depleted stem cell transplant. These receptors all stem from a female patient younger than 10 who had a stem cell transplant for Fanconi anemia, so the T cells may come from the graft donor.

This clonotype showed up many times. The chain has TRBV5-1 and TRBJ2-7; TRBD1 matches at 7 bases. The CDR3 runs 16 residues. Germline CDR1 and CDR2: SGHRS and YFSETQ. V gave up 1 base and J gave up 0 bases; unmatched junction bases: 7. The CDR3, as DNA: TGCGCCAGCAGCTTGTGGTCCGGGACAGTCTCCTACGAGCAGTACTTC. Residues: CASSLWSGTVSYEQYF.

This clonotype appeared many times. CDR3 region: CSVSGNQPQHF. The CDR3, as DNA: TGCAGTGTGTCTGGCAATCAGCCCCAGCATTTT. The V call is TRBV20-1, the J call TRBJ1-5; the D is unclear. The CDR3 spans 11 residues. Germline CDR1 is DFQATT and CDR2 is SNEGSKA (reference sequence). The germline V and J ends were trimmed by 7 bases and 2 bases, with 6 bases remaining between them.

This clonotype was found many times. The chain links TRBV12-3 or TRBV12-4 to TRBJ1-2; weak D call: TRBD1 (5 bases). CDR3 size: 14 residues. With 8 bases removed from V and 4 bases from J, the gap between germline ends came to 17 bases. CDR3 sequence: CASVRDLTTYGYTF. The CDR3 coding sequence is TGTGCCAGCGTCCGGGACCTCACCACCTATGGCTACACCTTC.

This clonotype was seen many times. The gene calls are TRBV28 and TRBJ2-7; no clear D. Per germline, CDR1 MDHEN and CDR2 SYDVKM. The CDR3 totals 17 residues. Between the trimmed V and J ends, which lost 2 bases and 2 bases, there was a span of 19 bases. CDR3 region: CASSLKESLLGPYEQYF. The CDR3 DNA reads as TGTGCCAGCAGTTTAAAGGAGTCCCTTCTAGGACCCTACGAGCAGTACTTC.

This chain joins TRBV5-1 and TRBJ2-1; possible D gene TRBD2, 6 bases. V dropped 0 bases and J dropped 6 bases, with 25 bases sitting between them. The CDR3 is made up of 19 amino acids. Germline V gene sequence: CDR1 SGHRS, CDR2 YFSETQ. CDR3 nucleotide sequence: TGCGCCAGCAGCTTGGCACTGAAACGCGGGACGGCGGGTGTCAATGAGCAGTTCTTC. Translating it yields CASSLALKRGTAGVNEQFF.

This clonotype was counted only a few times. This rearrangement joins TRBV29-1 to TRBJ2-7, with 8 bases lining up with TRBD2. V was clipped by 3 bases and J by 6 bases; unmatched bases: 4. CDR3 size: 12 residues. Germline CDR1 and CDR2: SQVTM and ANQGSEA. The CDR3 sequence: CSVESGGGEQYF. For the CDR3, the DNA is TGCAGCGTTGAGTCCGGGGGGGGCGAGCAGTACTTC.

This clonotype was picked up a small number of times. V gene TRBV5-1 combines with J gene TRBJ1-1; D is possibly TRBD1 (5 bases). The CDR3 runs to 13 residues. V shed 3 bases and J shed 3 bases, with 9 bases lying between them. CDR1 is SGHRS and CDR2 is YFSETQ in the germline V gene. CDR3 sequence: CASSYTGDTEAFF. As DNA, the CDR3 is TGCGCCAGCAGCTATACGGGGGACACTGAAGCTTTCTTT. The entire variable domain, with the rest obtained from reference TRBV5-1 and TRBJ1-1, is as follows: KAGVTQTPRYLIKTRGQQVTLSCSPISGHRSVSWYQQTPGQGLQFLFEYFSETQRNKGNFPGRFSGRQFSNSRSEMNVSTLELGDSALYLCASSYTGDTEAFFGQGTRLTVV.

The chain recombines TRBV28 with TRBJ1-2; a weak D match, TRBD1 (6 bases). CDR1 is MDHEN and CDR2 is SYDVKM in the germline V gene. V lost 3 bases, J lost 3 bases, and 11 bases lay in between. The CDR3 covers 14 residues. Here the CDR3 reads CASSLVQGYYGYTF. The CDR3, as DNA: TGTGCCAGCAGTTTGGTACAGGGATACTATGGCTACACCTTC.

This clonotype was picked up many times. The V and J genes are TRBV20-1 and TRBJ2-1; 9 bases line up with TRBD1. In germline, CDR1 is DFQATT, CDR2 SNEGSKA (reference sequence). J lost 9 bases, V lost 3 bases, and 9 bases had no gene match. The CDR3 has 14 amino acids. This CDR3 is CSARTGTGQFEQFF. The CDR3 region has the DNA TGCAGTGCTAGGACCGGGACAGGGCAGTTTGAGCAGTTCTTC.

This clonotype was seen many times. DNA for the CDR3: TGTGCCAGCAGGTCGATTAGCGGGAGAATCTCCTACGAGCAGTACTTC. Protein: CASRSISGRISYEQYF. The chain is built from TRBV12-3 or TRBV12-4 and TRBJ2-7, with 9 bases matching TRBD2. The CDR3 length is 16 residues. The V gene end was trimmed by 6 bases and the J gene end by 0 bases; junction bases not matched to a gene: 9.

This clonotype was counted ten times or more. This rearrangement joins TRBV5-1 to TRBJ2-5, with D uncertain. Looked up from germline, CDR1 is SGHRS and CDR2 is YFSETQ. Trimming left V 4 bases short and J 4 bases short, with 5 bases between. This CDR3 region has 11 residues. For the CDR3, the DNA is TGCGCCAGCAGCGGTCCAGAGACCCAGTACTTC. It encodes CASSGPETQYF.

The table lists this clonotype with a few counts. The V and J genes are TRBV11-2 and TRBJ2-1; TRBD2 matches at 10 bases. The V and J ends lost 2 bases and 9 bases, in that order; junction bases with no gene match: 19. The germline gives CDR1 SGHAT, CDR2 FQNNGV. There are 19 residues in the CDR3. CDR3 region: CASSLRSSGRAIYLAEQFF. For the CDR3, the DNA is TGTGCCAGCAGCTTACGGTCCAGCGGGAGGGCCATCTACTTAGCTGAGCAGTTCTTC.

This clonotype occurred many times. The chain has TRBV3-1 and TRBJ2-5; TRBD2 matches at 13 bases. J was trimmed by 6 bases and V by 0 bases; bases with no gene match: 7. In germline, CDR1 is LGHDT, CDR2 YNNKEL (reference sequence). This CDR3 spans 17 amino acids. The CDR3 loop reads CASSQDGTSGARKTQYF. The CDR3 nucleotides read TGTGCCAGCAGCCAAGACGGGACTAGCGGGGCTAGAAAGACCCAGTACTTC.

This clonotype was seen at least ten times. This chain links TRBV7-8 with TRBJ2-7; no reliable D call. The CDR3 loop spans 13 amino acids. V lost 5 bases and J lost 7, with 15 bases in between. Germline V gene data show CDR1 as SGHVS and CDR2 as FQNEAQ. Written as DNA, the CDR3 is TGTGCCAGCAGCGTATATGGGTCGGCGGAGCAGTACTTC. It encodes CASSVYGSAEQYF.

The chain couples TRBV7-9 to TRBJ2-5; TRBD2 matches 8 bases. The CDR3 is 15 amino acids. V dropped 4 bases and J dropped 5; count of bases not matched to a gene: 9. Germline V lookup: CDR1 SEHNR, CDR2 FQNEAQ (reference sequence). The CDR3 sequence is CASSSGLAVWETQYF. The CDR3 DNA follows: TGTGCCAGCAGCTCCGGACTAGCCGTCTGGGAGACCCAGTACTTC.

This clonotype was counted a few times. The rearrangement joins TRBV20-1 to TRBJ2-3, with 12 bases that match TRBD1. CDR3 length: 15 amino acids. Germline-derived CDR1 and CDR2 are DFQATT and SNEGSKA (reference sequence). V shed 3 bases and J 3 bases; nucleotides not matched to a gene: 4. Written as DNA, the CDR3 is TGCAGTGCTAGGGGGGACAGGGGGCAGACAGATACGCAGTATTTT. Its translation is CSARGDRGQTDTQYF.

This clonotype occurred many times. V gene TRBV15 combines with J gene TRBJ1-1; 7 nucleotides agree with TRBD1. CDR3 length equals 13 residues. Looked up from germline, CDR1 is LNHNV and CDR2 is YYDKDF (reference sequence). V shed 2 bases, J shed 7 bases, and the junction held 4 bases outside the gene matches. The CDR3 sequence is CATSRRGTDEAFF. Here the CDR3 DNA reads TGTGCCACCAGCAGACGGGGGACAGATGAAGCTTTCTTT.

This clonotype was counted many times. This rearrangement joins TRBV11-3 to TRBJ2-3; 11 bases map to TRBD2. The germline V gene encodes CDR1 SGHNT and CDR2 YENEEA. This CDR3 has 17 amino acids. Trimming cost V 5 bases and J 0 bases; bases outside gene matches: 7. This CDR3 reads CASSEGTSGDSTDTQYF. DNA for the CDR3: TGTGCCAGCAGCGAAGGGACTAGCGGCGATAGCACAGATACGCAGTATTTT.

This chain connects TRBV9 to TRBJ2-3, with no clear D. Germline lookup yields CDR1 SGDLS and CDR2 YYNGEE. The V end was cut by 0 bases, the J end by 4 bases, with 3 bases between. The CDR3 spans 12 residues. CDR3 in amino acids: CASSVGSDTQYF. In DNA form, the CDR3 reads TGTGCCAGCAGCGTAGGATCAGATACGCAGTATTTT.

This clonotype has ten or more counts. The J gene is TRBJ1-1, the V gene TRBV28; D call uncertain. The CDR3 runs 17 residues. Germline V CDR1 and CDR2: MDHEN, SYDVKM. V lost 1 base and J lost 5, with 20 bases in between. The CDR3 DNA reads TGTGCCAGCAGTTTATCTCTCCCAAAACAAGGGAGGACTGAAGCTTTCTTT. Amino acids: CASSLSLPKQGRTEAFF.

This sequence joins TRBV12-3 or TRBV12-4 and TRBJ1-2; D is unresolved. CDR3 length: 13 amino acids. With 4 bases removed from V and 2 bases from J, the gap between germline ends came to 8 bases. The CDR3 protein is CASSSFENYGYTF. The CDR3 nucleotides read TGTGCCAGCAGTTCGTTTGAGAACTATGGCTACACCTTC.